These T cell receptor beta chains were read from a single sample in a study of CD8+CD57+ T cells in acquired aplastic anemia. TCRdb recomputed calls from the reads with MiXCR, one row per CDR3 protein. The sample contains hundreds of thousands of distinct CDR3 sequences, about a third of which appear only once. The sequenced material came from sorted CD4+, CD8+, or CD8+CD57+ T cells (not recorded which) from PBMCs. The receptors were gathered from a human donor with aplastic anemia. Each CDR3 is given with its conserved first and last residue. Each record gives: clone size, D gene, V gene, J gene, CDR3 protein, CDR3 DNA. D genes are given only for firm matches. Rows may omit the clone size; those that give it use once, few, many or a size class.

size: -; D: TRBD1; V: TRBV19; J: TRBJ2-1; CDR3: CASSQDQGEWNEQFF; DNA: TGTGCCAGCAGCCAAGACCAGGGGGAATGGAATGAGCAGTTCTTC
size: many; D: -; V: TRBV9; J: TRBJ2-7; CDR3: CASSVEPAGTYEQYF; DNA: TGTGCCAGCAGCGTAGAACCGGCGGGTACCTACGAGCAGTACTTC
size: -; D: TRBD1; V: TRBV5-6; J: TRBJ2-5; CDR3: CASRRPGTGVSSTQYF; DNA: TGTGCCAGCAGGAGGCCCGGGACAGGGGTGTCCTCGACCCAGTACTTC
size: many; D: -; V: TRBV11-2; J: TRBJ1-5; CDR3: CASSLRVGAGDQPQHF; DNA: TGTGCCAGCAGCCTAAGGGTGGGGGCCGGAGATCAGCCCCAGCATTTT
size: -; D: TRBD2; V: TRBV20-1; J: TRBJ2-1; CDR3: CSARDRGGGSYNEQFF; DNA: TGCAGTGCTAGAGATCGGGGCGGGGGATCATACAATGAGCAGTTCTTC
size: many; D: TRBD2; V: TRBV11-2; J: TRBJ2-7; CDR3: CASNPTSGIGYEQYF; DNA: TGTGCCAGCAACCCGACTAGCGGGATCGGGTACGAGCAGTACTTC
size: -; D: -; V: TRBV10-3; J: TRBJ1-5; CDR3: CGISDPARQPQHF; DNA: TGTGGCATCAGTGATCCGGCCCGCCAGCCCCAGCATTTT
size: once; D: -; V: TRBV20-1; J: TRBJ2-7; CDR3: CSARGGGAYEQYF; DNA: TGCAGTGCTAGGGGGGGTGGGGCTTACGAGCAGTACTTC
size: -; D: -; V: TRBV20-1; J: TRBJ1-4; CDR3: CSARDTGNEKLFF; DNA: TGCAGTGCTAGAGACACGGGTAATGAAAAACTGTTTTTT
size: many; D: TRBD2; V: TRBV29-1; J: TRBJ2-7; CDR3: CSSASGSARDEQYF; DNA: TGCAGCTCAGCTAGCGGGAGCGCCAGGGACGAGCAGTACTTC
size: many; D: -; V: TRBV20-1; J: TRBJ1-1; CDR3: CSARGSANTEAFF; DNA: TGCAGTGCTAGAGGGTCCGCTAACACTGAAGCTTTCTTT
size: many; D: -; V: TRBV2; J: TRBJ2-2; CDR3: CASRGHYFNTGELFF; DNA: TGTGCCAGTCGGGGCCATTACTTCAACACCGGGGAGCTGTTTTTT
size: -; D: -; V: TRBV7-9; J: TRBJ2-6; CDR3: CASCRLGANVLTF; DNA: TGTGCCAGCTGCAGGTTAGGGGCCAACGTCCTGACTTTC
size: -; D: -; V: TRBV18; J: TRBJ2-7; CDR3: CASSPGTTPVDEQYF; DNA: TGTGCCAGCTCACCCGGCACTACCCCCGTGGACGAGCAGTACTTC
size: few; D: -; V: TRBV25-1; J: TRBJ1-5; CDR3: CASNNGVYQPQHF; DNA: TGTGCCAGCAACAACGGGGTGTATCAGCCCCAGCATTTT
size: many; D: -; V: TRBV25-1; J: TRBJ2-7; CDR3: CASSGQYEQYF; DNA: TGTGCCAGCAGTGGTCAGTACGAGCAGTACTTC
size: few; D: TRBD2; V: TRBV7-2; J: TRBJ2-2; CDR3: CASSLAYPSGINTGELFF; DNA: TGTGCCAGCAGCTTAGCATACCCTAGCGGGATCAACACCGGGGAGCTGTTTTTT
size: -; D: TRBD2; V: TRBV15; J: TRBJ2-7; CDR3: CATSRVRLAGTYEQYF; DNA: TGTGCCACCAGCAGAGTCAGACTAGCGGGGACCTACGAGCAGTACTTC
size: -; D: -; V: TRBV6-1; J: TRBJ2-7; CDR3: CASRGTTNEQYF; DNA: TGTGCCAGCAGGGGTACCACCAACGAGCAGTACTTC
size: many; D: TRBD2; V: TRBV2; J: TRBJ2-3; CDR3: CASSGIAGGTDTQYF; DNA: TGTGCCAGCAGTGGAATAGCGGGAGGGACGGATACGCAGTATTTT
size: -; D: -; V: TRBV25-1; J: TRBJ1-6; CDR3: CACSARGNSPLHF; DNA: -
size: many; D: -; V: TRBV29-1; J: TRBJ2-5; CDR3: CSVRFQAGETQYF; DNA: TGCAGCGTTCGGTTCCAGGCTGGGGAGACCCAGTACTTC
size: many; D: TRBD1; V: TRBV7-6; J: TRBJ2-7; CDR3: CASSLATGGQGNEQYF; DNA: TGTGCCAGCAGCTTAGCGACGGGGGGACAGGGAAACGAGCAGTACTTC
size: -; D: -; V: TRBV7-7; J: TRBJ2-2; CDR3: CASSAKVGNTGELFF; DNA: TGTGCTAGCAGCGCTAAGGTGGGGAACACCGGGGAGCTGTTTTTT
size: many; D: TRBD1; V: TRBV9; J: TRBJ2-7; CDR3: CASSPWDRASYEQYF; DNA: TGTGCCAGCAGCCCATGGGACAGGGCATCCTACGAGCAGTACTTC
size: -; D: TRBD1; V: TRBV11-2; J: TRBJ1-5; CDR3: CASSLFAGQGVQPQHF; DNA: TGTGCCAGCAGCTTGTTTGCGGGACAGGGGGTTCAGCCCCAGCATTTT
size: many; D: -; V: TRBV20-1; J: TRBJ2-7; CDR3: CSAMVGGVDEQYF; DNA: TGCAGTGCGATGGTGGGGGGCGTGGACGAGCAGTACTTC
size: few; D: TRBD1; V: TRBV5-1; J: TRBJ1-1; CDR3: CASSLGGTGEAFF; DNA: TGCGCCAGCAGCTTAGGCGGGACAGGGGAGGCTTTCTTT
size: -; D: TRBD1; V: TRBV11-1; J: TRBJ1-4; CDR3: CASSLVRDSTATNEKLFF; DNA: TGTGCCAGCAGCTTAGTCCGGGACAGCACTGCAACTAATGAAAAACTGTTTTTT
size: once; D: TRBD1; V: TRBV20-1; J: TRBJ1-2; CDR3: CSANLGQRSNYGYTF; DNA: TGCAGTGCTAACCTGGGACAGCGATCTAACTATGGCTACACCTTC
size: few; D: TRBD1; V: TRBV11-2; J: TRBJ2-7; CDR3: CASSPRNGTVDHEQYF; DNA: TGTGCCAGCTCACCACGGAACGGGACAGTAGACCACGAGCAGTACTTC
size: few; D: -; V: TRBV7-2; J: TRBJ1-4; CDR3: CASSLVEKLFF; DNA: TGTGCCAGCAGCTTGGTTGAAAAACTGTTTTTT
size: many; D: -; V: TRBV10-3; J: TRBJ2-1; CDR3: CAISEPPGLGNEQFF; DNA: TGTGCCATCAGTGAGCCCCCTGGGTTAGGCAATGAGCAGTTCTTC
size: many; D: -; V: TRBV9; J: TRBJ1-1; CDR3: CASSVGSGNTEAFF; DNA: TGTGCCAGCAGCGTAGGGTCAGGGAACACTGAAGCTTTCTTT
size: many; D: -; V: TRBV19; J: TRBJ2-7; CDR3: CASSIRTASSYEQYF; DNA: TGTGCCAGTAGTATCAGGACGGCGAGCTCCTACGAGCAGTACTTC
size: few; D: TRBD1; V: TRBV6-1; J: TRBJ2-7; CDR3: CASSVPGQISYEQYF; DNA: TGTGCCAGCAGTGTCCCGGGACAGATCTCCTACGAGCAGTACTTC
size: many; D: -; V: TRBV19; J: TRBJ2-7; CDR3: CASSRPSAGSSEQYF; DNA: TGTGCCAGTAGTCGGCCTAGCGCGGGATCTTCCGAGCAGTACTTC
size: many; D: TRBD1; V: TRBV10-3; J: TRBJ2-3; CDR3: CAIRGTADTQYF; DNA: TGTGCCATCAGGGGGACAGCGGATACGCAGTATTTT
size: few; D: TRBD2; V: TRBV20-1; J: TRBJ2-1; CDR3: CSARDRGLAGDEQFF; DNA: TGCAGTGCTAGAGATCGCGGGCTAGCGGGAGATGAGCAGTTCTTC
size: -; D: -; V: TRBV15; J: TRBJ2-5; CDR3: CATSRNREETQYF; DNA: TGTGCCACCAGCAGGAACAGGGAAGAGACCCAGTACTTC